This T cell receptor beta chain was sequenced in a study of blood T cells in healthy people across ages. Study-wide points: Naive CD4+ cells and diversity were both higher in long-lived donors than in aged donors. The study regarded diversity estimates from one million T cells as underestimates.

V was cut by 1 base and J by 2 bases, with 10 bases left in between. CDR3 size: 15 residues. CDR1 is SGHTA, CDR2 FQGNSA, per germline. Together with a sample-barcoded 5' primer, a J-beta primer mix was included in a second PCR lasting about 6 to 12 cycles. MiXCR was run by TCRdb on the 5' RACE reads, yielding one entry per CDR3 protein. This sample carries about 1.1 million distinct CDR3 sequences, less than 45% of them seen once, and the ten largest clones take roughly 13%. With regard to this clonotype: As yet, its antigen is unknown.

PBMCs were isolated at a quantity of at least 7 million per sample. This rearrangement joins TRBV7-2 to TRBJ2-3; D gene unclear. The sequence was obtained from a man aged 18 to 30 in good health. Material for sequencing was blood. CDR3 nucleotides: TGTGCCAGCAGCTTAGAAGCGCGATTCACAGATACGCAGTATTTT. Encoded protein: CASSLEARFTDTQYF.